This TCR beta chain is from a study of cytomegalovirus exposure and HLA in healthy donors. Whole-study context: The Caucasian-associated ancestry cluster contained 75% to 85% of the roughly 400 genotyped donors.

Germline V CDR1 and CDR2: MNHEY, SMNVEV (reference sequence). The CDR3 is 15 amino acids. The V and J ends lost 7 bases and 12 bases, in that order; junction bases with no gene match: 12. In the PCR, 60 Vbeta and 13 Jbeta primers were used. Study processing details: Per a later analysis, the number of unique TCR beta chains was some 75 million, of which roughly 10 million were shared. TCRdb's copy holds only in-frame clones and misses some; the assay was immunoSEQ multiplex PCR. V, J and clone size were drawn from that table, and D and trimming were deduced from the DNA. The repertoire table contains approximately 76,000 clones.

The receptor's source is a man in his late teens or twenties in good health and CMV-seropositive. Source material: PBMCs. V usage is TRBV27 and J usage is TRBJ1-6, with 10 bases that match TRBD1. This CDR3 is CASIGTGALGGPLHF. The CDR3 DNA reads TGTGCCAGCATAGGGACAGGGGCCCTGGGGGGACCCCTCCACTTT.